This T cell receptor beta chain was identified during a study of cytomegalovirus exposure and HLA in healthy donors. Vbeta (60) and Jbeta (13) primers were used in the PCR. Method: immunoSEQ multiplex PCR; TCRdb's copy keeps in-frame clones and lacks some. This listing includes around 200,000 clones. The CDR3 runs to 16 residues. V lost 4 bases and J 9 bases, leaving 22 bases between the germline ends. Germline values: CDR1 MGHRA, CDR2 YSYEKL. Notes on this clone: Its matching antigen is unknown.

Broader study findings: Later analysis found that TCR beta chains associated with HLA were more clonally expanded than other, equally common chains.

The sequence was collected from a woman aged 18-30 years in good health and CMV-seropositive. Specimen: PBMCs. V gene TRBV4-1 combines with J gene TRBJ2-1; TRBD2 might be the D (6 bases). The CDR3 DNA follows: TGCGCCAGCAGCCTTGGAGGGAGAGGCTACGGGGCTGAGCAGTTCTTC. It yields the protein CASSLGGRGYGAEQFF.